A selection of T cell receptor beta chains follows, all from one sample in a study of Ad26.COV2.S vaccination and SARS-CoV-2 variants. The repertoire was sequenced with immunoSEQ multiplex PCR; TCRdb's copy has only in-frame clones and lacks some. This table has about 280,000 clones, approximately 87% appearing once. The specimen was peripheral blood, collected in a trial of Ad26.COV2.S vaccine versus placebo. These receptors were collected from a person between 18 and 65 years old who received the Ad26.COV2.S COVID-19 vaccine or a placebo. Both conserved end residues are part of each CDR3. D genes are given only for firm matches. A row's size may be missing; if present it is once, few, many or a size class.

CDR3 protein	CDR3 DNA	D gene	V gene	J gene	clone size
CASLKGGTDTQYF	TGTGCCAGCTTAAAGGGGGGTACAGATACGCAGTATTTT	.	TRBV3-1/TRBV3-2	TRBJ2-3	.
CSVDLRGLNTEAFF	TGCAGCGTTGATTTGAGGGGCCTGAACACTGAAGCTTTCTTT	.	TRBV29-1	TRBJ1-1	few
CASSSGLSNQPQHF	TGTGCCAGCAGCTCGGGGCTTAGCAATCAGCCCCAGCATTTT	.	TRBV7-9	TRBJ1-5	.
CASSLDRPSTNEKLFF	TGCGCCAGCAGCTTGGACAGGCCTTCAACTAATGAAAAACTGTTTTTT	.	TRBV5-1	TRBJ1-4	.
CASSPSHTRIIGYTF	TGTGCCAGCAGTCCCTCCCACACCAGGATTATTGGCTACACCTTC	.	TRBV6-5	TRBJ1-2	.
CASRGTGSTEAFF	TGTGCCAGCAGGGGGACAGGGAGCACTGAAGCTTTCTTT	TRBD1	TRBV27	TRBJ1-1	.
CASSDRGGTDTQYF	TGTGCCAGCAGTGACAGGGGCGGAACAGATACGCAGTATTTT	.	TRBV6-4	TRBJ2-3	.
CASSQDRWSYYEQYF	TGTGCCAGCAGCCAAGATCGTTGGTCCTACTACGAGCAGTACTTC	.	TRBV3-1/TRBV3-2	TRBJ2-7	once
CSVGGGVGTYNEQFF	TGCAGCGTTGGTGGGGGAGTCGGGACTTACAATGAGCAGTTCTTC	.	TRBV29-1	TRBJ2-1	.
CASSLLPVAANSPLHF	TGTGCCAGCAGCTTACTCCCGGTGGCAGCTAATTCACCCCTCCACTTT	.	TRBV11-2	TRBJ1-6	.
CASSQDPTGPLRSPLHF	TGCGCCAGCAGCCAAGATCCGACAGGCCCACTTCGGTCACCCCTCCACTTT	.	TRBV4-1	TRBJ1-6	.
CASSPQGNYGYTF	TGTGCCAGCAGCCCACAGGGAAACTATGGCTACACCTTC	.	TRBV11-3	TRBJ1-2	.
CASSANPGSGANVLTF	TGCGCCAGCAGCGCTAACCCAGGGTCTGGGGCCAACGTCCTGACTTTC	.	TRBV5-1	TRBJ2-6	.
CASSFAGLGGSPLHF	TGTGCCAGCAGCTTTGCGGGTTTGGGTGGATCACCCCTCCACTTT	.	TRBV7-9	TRBJ1-6	few
CASSQDTSGQGAFTEAFF	TGTGCCAGCAGCCAAGATACGTCGGGACAGGGGGCATTTACTGAAGCTTTCTTT	TRBD1	TRBV4-2	TRBJ1-1	.
CAWREQGRGYTF	TGTGCCTGGAGGGAGCAGGGCCGTGGCTACACCTTC	.	TRBV30	TRBJ1-2	.
CASSQDGSSRETQYF	TGTGCCAGCAGCCAAGACGGATCGTCTAGGGAGACCCAGTACTTC	.	TRBV3-1/TRBV3-2	TRBJ2-5	.
CASSPSRQIRTGELFF	TGTGCCAGCAGCCCCTCCCGACAGATACGCACCGGGGAGCTGTTTTTT	.	TRBV7-2	TRBJ2-2	.
CAISESHTGGNQPQHF	TGTGCCATCAGTGAGTCGCACACAGGGGGCAATCAGCCCCAGCATTTT	TRBD1	TRBV10-3	TRBJ1-5	once
CASSPHPYYYEQYF	TGTGCCAGCAGTCCACACCCATACTACTACGAGCAGTACTTC	.	TRBV6-2/TRBV6-3	TRBJ2-7	.
CASSPGTGGWYEQYF	TGTGCCAGCAGCCCCGGGACAGGGGGCTGGTACGAGCAGTACTTC	TRBD1	TRBV3-1/TRBV3-2	TRBJ2-7	.
CASSQGGQSRQPQHF	TGCGCCAGCAGCCAAGGGGGACAGAGTCGTCAGCCCCAGCATTTT	TRBD1	TRBV4-1	TRBJ1-5	.
CASRAGGRQAKNIQYF	TGTGCCAGCAGGGCGGGGGGCCGACAAGCCAAAAACATTCAGTACTTC	TRBD2	TRBV6-6	TRBJ2-4	.
CASSLATSGYNEQFF	TGTGCCAGCAGCTTAGCCACTAGCGGCTACAATGAGCAGTTCTTC	TRBD2	TRBV11-2	TRBJ2-1	.
CASSIGGSALQETQYF	TGTGCCAGTAGTATAGGAGGGAGCGCTCTCCAAGAGACCCAGTACTTC	.	TRBV19	TRBJ2-5	.
CAFTGGRFYEQYF	TGTGCCTTTACAGGGGGTAGGTTCTACGAGCAGTACTTC	TRBD1	TRBV30	TRBJ2-7	once
CATSRGVEAYNEQFF	TGTGCCACCAGCAGAGGGGTTGAGGCCTACAATGAGCAGTTCTTC	.	TRBV15	TRBJ2-1	.
CSASPEYGYTF	TGCAGTGCTAGCCCCGAATATGGCTACACCTTC	.	TRBV20-1	TRBJ1-2	.
CASSPNYGYTF	TGTGCCAGCAGTCCTAACTATGGCTACACCTTC	.	TRBV6-2/TRBV6-3	TRBJ1-2	.
CASSWPQDTTYEQYF	TGTGCCAGCAGCTGGCCACAGGACACCACCTACGAGCAGTACTTC	.	TRBV7-2	TRBJ2-7	.
CASSRGQGQFYEQYF	TGCGCCAGCAGCCGCGGACAGGGCCAGTTCTACGAGCAGTACTTC	TRBD1	TRBV5-1	TRBJ2-7	.
CASSGPSSGGAANEQFF	TGTGCCAGCAGTGGCCCCTCTAGCGGGGGGGCCGCCAATGAGCAGTTCTTC	TRBD2	TRBV27	TRBJ2-1	.
CASSSGTGTAHYTF	TGTGCCAGCAGTTCCGGGACAGGGACGGCACACTACACCTTC	TRBD1	TRBV27	TRBJ1-2	.
CASTHRGRNTEAFF	TGTGCCAGCACTCACAGGGGGCGGAACACTGAAGCTTTCTTT	TRBD1	TRBV3-1/TRBV3-2	TRBJ1-1	.
CSVVDFNEKLFF	TGCAGCGTTGTCGACTTTAATGAAAAACTGTTTTTT	.	TRBV29-1	TRBJ1-4	.
CASKGGRTGENEQFF	TGTGCCAGCAAGGGAGGCCGGACAGGGGAGAATGAGCAGTTCTTC	TRBD1	TRBV7-8	TRBJ2-1	.
CASSYWDRGNEKLFF	TGTGCCAGCAGCTACTGGGACAGGGGGAATGAAAAACTGTTTTTT	TRBD1	TRBV11-2	TRBJ1-4	.
CASALSAGSQHF	TGTGCCAGTGCTTTGTCAGCCGGTAGCCAGCATTTT	.	TRBV19	TRBJ1-5	.
CASSVAGQGGPDTQYF	TGTGCCAGCAGCGTAGCGGGACAGGGGGGCCCAGATACGCAGTATTTT	TRBD1	TRBV9	TRBJ2-3	.
CASSPGGPSSYEQYF	TGTGCCAGCAGCCCCGGAGGGCCTAGCTCCTACGAGCAGTACTTC	.	TRBV2	TRBJ2-7	.
CASSQTGTEGSNQPQHF	TGTGCCAGCAGCCAGACAGGGACAGAGGGTAGCAATCAGCCCCAGCATTTT	TRBD1	TRBV4-2	TRBJ1-5	.
CASSTLGGGLSYNEQFF	TGTGCCAGCAGCACCCTGGGGGGGGGCCTCTCCTACAATGAGCAGTTCTTC	.	TRBV5-6	TRBJ2-1	.
CASSLEDRDSSGNTIYF	TGTGCCAGCAGCTTAGAGGACAGGGACAGCTCTGGAAACACCATATATTTT	TRBD1	TRBV7-2	TRBJ1-3	once
CASSLAPGESEKLFF	TGTGCCAGCAGCTTAGCACCAGGGGAGAGTGAAAAACTGTTTTTT	.	TRBV7-2	TRBJ1-4	.
CASSYPAYRDTEAFF	TGTGCCAGCAGTTACCCGGCGTATCGGGACACTGAAGCTTTCTTT	.	TRBV6-2/TRBV6-3	TRBJ1-1	.
CASSYSKVGELFF	TGTGCCAGCAGTTACTCGAAGGTGGGGGAGCTGTTTTTT	.	TRBV6-5	TRBJ2-2	.
CASSLDGAGELFF	TGTGCCAGCAGCTTGGACGGGGCCGGGGAGCTGTTTTTT	.	TRBV5-4	TRBJ2-2	few
CASSLGGGRVVEAFF	TGCGCCAGCAGCTTGGGAGGAGGCCGAGTAGTTGAAGCTTTCTTT	.	TRBV5-1	TRBJ1-1	.
CASSQDSSAVSYNEQFF	TGTGCCAGCAGCCAAGATTCTTCGGCGGTCTCCTACAATGAGCAGTTCTTC	.	TRBV3-1/TRBV3-2	TRBJ2-1	.
CASNYRGGTEAFF	TGTGCCAGCAACTACAGGGGAGGAACTGAAGCTTTCTTT	TRBD1	TRBV5-5	TRBJ1-1	few
CASSRTGADENTEAFF	TGCGCCAGCAGCCGAACAGGGGCTGATGAGAACACTGAAGCTTTCTTT	TRBD1	TRBV5-1	TRBJ1-1	.
CASSSPWQQSEAFF	TGCGCCAGCAGCTCGCCGTGGCAACAATCTGAAGCTTTCTTT	.	TRBV5-1	TRBJ1-1	once
CASSEGSGNTIYF	TGCGCCAGCAGCGAGGGCTCTGGAAACACCATATATTTT	.	TRBV10-2	TRBJ1-3	.
CASSYQGSEAFF	TGTGCCAGCAGTTACCAGGGCTCTGAAGCTTTCTTT	.	TRBV6-6	TRBJ1-1	.
CAWSRGGYGYTF	TGTGCCTGGAGTCGGGGGGGCTATGGCTACACCTTC	.	TRBV30	TRBJ1-2	.